A single sample is the source of the 14 T cell receptor beta chains below, sequenced in a study of T cells after yellow fever vaccination. One entry per CDR3 protein results from TCRdb running MiXCR on the 5' RACE reads. This sample has 200,000 to 300,000 distinct CDR3 sequences, with about 3.7% found just once. The sequences come from PBMCs, collected 15 days after the yellow fever booster vaccination. These receptors originate from a man aged 18 to 30 who received the YFV17D yellow fever vaccine.

This clonotype was recorded at least ten times. The J gene is TRBJ2-1, the V gene TRBV19, with a tentative D call TRBD2 (5 bases). Trimming removed 7 bases from V and 7 bases from J, with 17 bases in between. The CDR3 runs 14 residues. Germline assignment: CDR1 LNHDA and CDR2 SQIVND (reference sequence). The CDR3 here is CASKLAGFGNEQFF. CDR3 DNA: TGTGCCAGTAAGTTGGCGGGTTTTGGGAATGAGCAGTTCTTC.

This clonotype was seen at least ten times. This rearrangement joins TRBV2 to TRBJ1-5; a possible D gene is TRBD1 (5 bases). V was trimmed by 7 bases and J by 6 bases, leaving 13 bases between them. This CDR3 has 13 amino acids. Germline V lookup: CDR1 SNHLY, CDR2 FYNNEI. CDR3 nucleotides: TGTGCCAGCAATAAGGGGTCCGGTCAGCCCCAGCATTTT. Translated: CASNKGSGQPQHF. Variable domain in full (rest from reference TRBV2 and TRBJ1-5): EPEVTQTPSHQVTQMGQEVILRCVPISNHLYFYWYRQILGQKVEFLVSFYNNEISEKSEIFDDQFSVERPDGSNFTLKIRSTKLEDSAMYFCASNKGSGQPQHFGDGTRLSIL.

This clonotype was counted ten times or more. The chain has TRBV7-9 and TRBJ1-2; D not resolved. V dropped 2 bases and J dropped 2 bases, with 15 bases sitting between them. This CDR3 is 16 amino acids long. Germline assignment: CDR1 SEHNR and CDR2 FQNEAQ (reference sequence). The CDR3 sequence: CASSLYAGRPNYGYTF. The CDR3 coding sequence is TGTGCCAGCAGCTTATATGCCGGACGGCCAAACTATGGCTACACCTTC. The complete variable domain, with remaining parts taken from reference TRBV7-9 and TRBJ1-2, reads DTGVSQNPRHKITKRGQNVTFRCDPISEHNRLYWYRQTLGQGPEFLTYFQNEAQLEKSRLLSDRFSAERPKGSFSTLEIQRTEQGDSAMYLCASSLYAGRPNYGYTFGSGTRLTVV.

This clonotype was recorded at least ten times. The genes are TRBV5-1 and TRBJ2-1, with D maybe TRBD1 (6 bases). Trimming removed 0 bases at V and 9 bases at J, with 16 bases between. CDR1 is SGHRS and CDR2 is YFSETQ in the germline V gene. CDR3 length: 15 residues. The CDR3 loop reads CASSLAGVSLREQFF. In DNA, the CDR3 is TGCGCCAGCAGCTTGGCAGGGGTATCGTTGCGTGAGCAGTTCTTC.

This clonotype was counted at least ten times. V gene TRBV5-6 combines with J gene TRBJ1-2; D unresolved. The CDR3 contains 12 residues. V lost 0 bases to trimming and J lost 6 bases, with 6 bases between them. CDR1 is SGHDT and CDR2 is YYEEEE in the germline V gene. The CDR3 loop is CASSLALDGYTF. For the CDR3, the DNA is TGTGCCAGCAGCTTGGCTTTGGATGGCTACACCTTC. Full variable domain (remainder filled in from reference TRBV5-6 and TRBJ1-2): DAGVTQSPTHLIKTRGQQVTLRCSPKSGHDTVSWYQQALGQGPQFIFQYYEEEERQRGNFPDRFSGHQFPNYSSELNVNALLLGDSALYLCASSLALDGYTFGSGTRLTVV.

This clonotype was seen a handful of times. The V call is TRBV7-2, the J call TRBJ1-5; D unclear. Germline V gene data show CDR1 as SGHTA and CDR2 as FQGNSA. The CDR3 has 16 amino acids. Trimming pared 6 bases from V and 1 base from J, leaving 16 bases between. CDR3 in amino acids: CASSPSAGGSNQPQHF. CDR3 DNA sequence: TGTGCCAGCAGTCCGTCGGCAGGCGGGAGCAATCAGCCCCAGCATTTT.

This clonotype was found many times. The chain couples TRBV6-1 to TRBJ2-3; D gene ambiguous. The CDR3 runs 13 residues. Germline V gene data show CDR1 as MNHNS and CDR2 as SASEGT. V was shortened by 3 bases and J by 7 bases, with 11 bases between the two germline ends. CDR3 in amino acids: CASSEGIANTQYF. The CDR3 DNA reads as TGTGCCAGCAGTGAGGGTATCGCAAATACGCAGTATTTT.

This chain uses TRBV5-5 with TRBJ2-5; perhaps TRBD2 as D (7 bases). Per the germline V gene, CDR1 is SGHKS and CDR2 is YYEKEE (reference sequence). The CDR3 is 18 residues long. The V end lost 0 bases, the J end lost 5 bases, and 23 bases lay between the germline ends. This CDR3 reads CASSLEWLGGALQETQYF. CDR3 bases: TGTGCCAGCAGCTTGGAGTGGTTGGGGGGGGCCCTCCAGGAGACCCAGTACTTC.

This clonotype was observed many times. The chain carries TRBV15 and TRBJ2-2; D unresolved. This CDR3 spans 12 amino acids. Germline V lookup: CDR1 LNHNV, CDR2 YYDKDF (reference sequence). V gave up 0 bases and J gave up 7 bases, with 3 bases separating them. This CDR3 reads CATSRDRGELFF. The CDR3 nucleotides read TGTGCCACCAGCAGAGATCGCGGGGAGCTGTTTTTT.

Ten or more counts support this clonotype. For the CDR3, the DNA is TGTGCCAGCAGCTTAACCAGGGGGTTGAAAGAGACCCAGTACTTC. This codes for CASSLTRGLKETQYF. This sequence joins TRBV7-2 and TRBJ2-5; 7 positions match TRBD1. CDR3 length: 15 residues. Germline-derived CDR1 and CDR2 are SGHTA and FQGNSA. V lost 2 bases to trimming and J lost 3 bases; unmatched junction nucleotides: 6.

This clonotype was found many times. J is TRBJ2-1 and V is TRBV12-3 or TRBV12-4, with D perhaps TRBD2 (7 bases). This CDR3 contains 15 residues. V was trimmed by 6 bases and J by 5 bases, leaving 17 bases between them. The CDR3 sequence: CASRMEGGPHNEQFF. Here the CDR3 DNA reads TGTGCCAGCAGGATGGAGGGGGGGCCCCACAATGAGCAGTTCTTC.

Ten or more counts support this clonotype. The rearrangement links TRBV6-6 to TRBJ1-2, with D tentatively TRBD1 (5 bases). Looked up from germline, CDR1 is MNHNY and CDR2 is SVGAGI (reference sequence). V was cut by 2 bases and J by 4 bases, with 8 bases left in between. This CDR3 contains 13 residues. In DNA form, the CDR3 reads TGTGCCAGCAGTTACGAGGGGTCCTATGGCTACACCTTC. As protein: CASSYEGSYGYTF.

There are many counts of this clonotype. The V call is TRBV5-1, the J call TRBJ2-1; no reliable D call. Deletions cut 4 bases from V and 5 bases from J, with 13 bases between. The CDR3 loop spans 14 amino acids. Germline-derived CDR1 and CDR2 are SGHRS and YFSETQ. CDR3 region: CASSTDGRNNEQFF. The CDR3 DNA reads as TGCGCCAGCAGCACAGACGGGCGGAACAATGAGCAGTTCTTC.

This clonotype was observed at least ten times. The CDR3 DNA reads TGTGCCAGCAGGGCCAGGACAGGGGGAAATGAAAAACTGTTTTTT. This translates into CASRARTGGNEKLFF. This chain connects TRBV12-3 or TRBV12-4 to TRBJ1-4; 10 bases are a match to TRBD1. With V trimmed by 6 bases and J by 5 bases, 6 bases remained unmatched. The CDR3 runs 15 residues.